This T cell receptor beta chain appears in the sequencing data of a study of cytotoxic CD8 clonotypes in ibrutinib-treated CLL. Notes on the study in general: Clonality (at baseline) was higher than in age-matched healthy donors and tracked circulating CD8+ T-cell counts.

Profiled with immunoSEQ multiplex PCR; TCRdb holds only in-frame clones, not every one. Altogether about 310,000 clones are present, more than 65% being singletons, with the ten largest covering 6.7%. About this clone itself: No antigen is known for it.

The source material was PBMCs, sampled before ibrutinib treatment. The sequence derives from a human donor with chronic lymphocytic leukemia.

CDR3 sequence reads: CASSFRSGLGSYGYTF. In nucleotides, the CDR3 is TGCGCCAGCAGCTTTAGGTCGGGCTTAGGATCCTATGGCTACACCTTC. The gene calls are TRBV5-1 and TRBJ1-2; no reliable D call. The V end was cut by 2 bases, the J end by 4 bases, with 18 bases between. The CDR3 spans 16 residues. CDR1 is SGHRS, CDR2 YFSETQ, per germline.